Listed below are T cell receptor beta chains from one sample, sequenced in a study of T cells in Graves' hyperthyroidism and ophthalmopathy. TCRdb reanalysed the multiplex PCR reads using MiXCR and keeps one entry per CDR3 protein. The sample consists of 700,000 or so distinct CDR3 sequences, over 15% of them appearing once. The sequenced sample was blood. These receptors were taken from a man aged 18 to 35 with Graves' hyperthyroidism. Both conserved end residues are part of each CDR3. Each record gives: J gene, clone size, D gene, V gene, CDR3 protein, CDR3 DNA. D genes are given only for firm matches. Some rows mark clone size as missing; the rest say once, few, many or name a class of expanded clone.

TRBJ2-4,many,-,TRBV20-1,CSAREPGLNIQYF,TGCAGTGCTAGAGAACCGGGACTAAACATTCAGTACTTC
TRBJ1-1,-,TRBD1,TRBV7-9,CASSRGQGVPEAFF,TGTGCCAGCAGTCGAGGACAGGGGGTTCCTGAAGCTTTCTTT
TRBJ2-5,few,TRBD2,TRBV19,CASSAYSGRRETQYF,TGTGCCAGTAGTGCCTATAGCGGGAGAAGAGAGACCCAGTACTTC
TRBJ2-3,-,TRBD1,TRBV5-1,CASSVQGAPADTQYF,TGCGCCAGCAGCGTACAGGGGGCGCCGGCAGATACGCAGTATTTT
TRBJ2-3,-,TRBD1,TRBV11-3,CASSTGTGGRDTQYF,TGTGCCAGCAGTACCGGGACAGGGGGCAGAGATACGCAGTATTTT
TRBJ1-1,few,TRBD1,TRBV13,CASSLGDRSNTEAFF,TGTGCCAGCAGCTTAGGGGACAGGTCGAACACTGAAGCTTTCTTT
TRBJ2-7,many,-,TRBV19,CASSQFGYTYEQYF,TGTGCCAGTAGCCAGTTCGGATACACCTACGAGCAGTACTTC
TRBJ2-7,few,-,TRBV20-1,CSASPQGQGMREQYF,TGCAGTGCTAGTCCCCAGGGCCAGGGGATGCGAGAGCAGTACTTC
TRBJ2-1,many,-,TRBV30,CAWILGGNYNEQFF,TGTGCCTGGATCTTAGGAGGGAACTACAATGAGCAGTTCTTC
TRBJ2-7,many,TRBD1,TRBV12-3/TRBV12-4,CASSTTGGASYEQYF,TGTGCCAGCAGTACCACAGGGGGTGCGTCCTACGAGCAGTACTTC
TRBJ1-1,-,-,TRBV29-1,CSVYRGAWTEAFF,TGCAGCGTTTATAGGGGCGCATGGACTGAAGCTTTCTTT
TRBJ2-3,many,TRBD1,TRBV6-1,CASREGTAPTDTQYF,TGTGCCAGCAGAGAGGGGACAGCTCCCACAGATACGCAGTATTTT
TRBJ1-5,many,-,TRBV12-3/TRBV12-4,CASSSLGAIDQPQHF,TGTGCCAGCAGTTCACTGGGGGCAATCGATCAGCCCCAGCATTTT
TRBJ2-2,many,TRBD2,TRBV27,CASLPRTSGRGTGELFF,TGTGCCAGTCTCCCCCGGACTAGCGGAAGGGGCACCGGGGAGCTGTTTTTT
TRBJ2-5,many,-,TRBV20-1,CSAREGARGETQYF,TGCAGTGCTAGAGAGGGGGCGCGAGGAGAGACCCAGTACTTC
TRBJ1-1,many,-,TRBV30,CAWKLQGGFFEAFF,TGTGCCTGGAAACTACAGGGCGGTTTTTTTGAAGCTTTCTTT